A single sample gave rise to the 32 T cell receptor beta chains below, sequenced in a study of cytomegalovirus exposure and HLA in healthy donors. Primers for the PCR totalled 60 Vbeta and 13 Jbeta. Sequencing used immunoSEQ multiplex PCR; TCRdb keeps in-frame clones, though not all of them. The sample shows about 170,000 clones, approximately 85% of them seen only once. Material for sequencing was PBMCs. Receptors were obtained from a man between 18 and 29 years old in good health and CMV-seropositive.

This clone was detected a few times. The V gene is TRBV2, the J gene TRBJ2-5; D is perhaps TRBD2 (5 bases). CDR1 and CDR2 from the germline V gene are SNHLY and FYNNEI. This CDR3 region has 15 residues. V lost 5 bases to trimming and J lost 5 bases, with 18 bases between them. This CDR3 is CASSRPGTKRETQYF. In nucleotides, the CDR3 is TGTGCCAGCAGTAGACCGGGAACGAAGAGGGAGACCCAGTACTTC.

The V gene is TRBV2, the J gene TRBJ1-6; TRBD1 aligns across 10 bases. The CDR3 length is 15 residues. From germline, CDR1 is SNHLY and CDR2 FYNNEI. V gave up 6 bases and J gave up 7 bases; unmatched junction bases: 6. The CDR3 nucleotides read TGTGCCAGCAGGGACAGGGGGTACTTGAATTCACCCCTCCACTTT. Amino acids: CASRDRGYLNSPLHF.

The chain has TRBV27 and TRBJ1-2, with D maybe TRBD1 (6 bases). The length of the CDR3 is 15 residues. Germline CDR1 reads MNHEY; CDR2 reads SMNVEV (reference sequence). The V and J ends lost 2 bases and 1 base respectively, with 11 bases between them. The CDR3 loop reads CASSLQGINNYGYTF. CDR3 DNA sequence: TGTGCCAGCAGTTTACAGGGGATTAATAACTATGGCTACACCTTC.

J is TRBJ2-5 and V is TRBV7-3, with 11 bases matching TRBD2. This CDR3 is built from 14 residues. In germline, CDR1 is SGHTA, CDR2 FQGTGA. The ends lost 3 bases at V and 8 bases at J; junction bases unmatched: 5. The CDR3 spells CASSFSGGVDTQYF. The CDR3 DNA reads TGTGCCAGCAGCTTTAGCGGGGGGGTGGATACCCAGTACTTC.

The genes are TRBV10-3 and TRBJ1-5; 8 bases are shared with TRBD1. This CDR3 comprises 17 residues. The germline CDR1 and CDR2 sequences are ENHRY and SYGVKD. The junction had 5 bases not matched to a gene; V was cut back by 0 bases and J by 1 base. The CDR3 spells CAISESKGQGSNQPQHF. CDR3 coding DNA: TGTGCCATCAGTGAGTCGAAAGGACAGGGCAGCAATCAGCCCCAGCATTTT.

This clone was counted a few times. The chain combines TRBV7-3 with TRBJ2-7; TRBD1 matches 8 bases. The V segment lost 0 bases and the J segment 3 bases; nucleotides outside the gene matches: 1. CDR1 SGHTA and CDR2 FQGTGA come from the germline V gene. The CDR3 totals 14 residues. CDR3 sequence: CASSLTGQGYEQYF. DNA for the CDR3: TGTGCCAGCAGCTTAACTGGACAGGGCTACGAGCAGTACTTC. Complete variable domain (other parts from reference TRBV7-3 and TRBJ2-7): GAGVSQTPSNKVTEKGKYVELRCDPISGHTALYWYRQSLGQGPEFLIYFQGTGAADDSGLPNDRFFAVRPEGSVSTLKIQRTERGDSAVYLCASSLTGQGYEQYFGPGTRLTVT.

J is TRBJ1-5 and V is TRBV19, with D maybe TRBD1 (5 bases). V was cut by 0 bases and J by 2 bases, with 8 bases left in between. Germline CDR1 is LNHDA and CDR2 is SQIVND (reference sequence). The CDR3 has 15 amino acids. CDR3 region: CASSIEGARNQPQHF. CDR3 coding DNA: TGTGCCAGTAGTATAGAAGGGGCCCGCAATCAGCCCCAGCATTTT.

V gene TRBV7-9 combines with J gene TRBJ2-3; weak D call: TRBD2 (7 bases). This CDR3 contains 14 residues. Trimming removed 10 bases at V and 2 bases at J, with 16 bases between. Germline V lookup: CDR1 SEHNR, CDR2 FQNEAQ (reference sequence). This CDR3 is CATGGTGFTDTQYF. CDR3 in DNA: TGTGCCACGGGGGGAACAGGGTTCACAGATACGCAGTATTTT. The variable domain in full, with the rest retrieved from reference TRBV7-9 and TRBJ2-3, is DTGVSQNPRHKITKRGQNVTFRCDPISEHNRLYWYRQTLGQGPEFLTYFQNEAQLEKSRLLSDRFSAERPKGSFSTLEIQRTEQGDSAMYLCATGGTGFTDTQYFGPGTRLTVL.

This sequence joins TRBV21-1 and TRBJ2-7; TRBD2 is taken as the D call from the table, unchecked against the DNA. TRBV21-1 is a pseudogene. This CDR3 comprises 15 residues. CDR3 region: CASSTDTGYPYEQYF. As DNA, the CDR3 is TGTGCCAGCAGCACCGATACGGGGTACCCCTACGAGCAGTACTTC.

V is TRBV10-3 and J is TRBJ2-2; D gene ambiguous. V gave up 0 bases and J gave up 1 base, with 6 bases separating them. There are 15 residues in the CDR3. Germline-derived CDR1 and CDR2 are ENHRY and SYGVKD. The CDR3 DNA follows: TGTGCCATCAGTGAGTCGTCCGGGAACACCGGGGAGCTGTTTTTT. This translates into CAISESSGNTGELFF.

This clone appeared a single time. The chain combines TRBV7-2 with TRBJ2-1, with D possibly matching TRBD1 (6 bases). Germline V gene lookup returns CDR1 SGHTA and CDR2 FQGNSA. This CDR3 contains 15 residues. Trimming left V 2 bases short and J 3 bases short, with 11 bases between. The CDR3 region has the DNA TGTGCCAGCAGCTTATCCACAGGGAGCTACAATGAGCAGTTCTTC. The encoded protein is CASSLSTGSYNEQFF.

This clone was picked up a small number of times. The V gene is TRBV19, the J gene TRBJ1-5; 10 positions agree with TRBD1. The CDR3 runs 14 residues. Germline assignment: CDR1 LNHDA and CDR2 SQIVND (reference sequence). The V gene end was trimmed by 5 bases and the J gene end by 4 bases; junction bases not matched to a gene: 2. The CDR3, as DNA: TGTGCCAGTAGTTGGACAGGGGGGAATCAGCCCCAGCATTTT. This gives the protein CASSWTGGNQPQHF.

This clone was counted a single time. The chain employs TRBV4-1 and TRBJ1-2; 8 nucleotides match TRBD1. Unmatched junction bases numbered 7, after V lost 0 bases and J lost 4 bases. The CDR3 extends over 16 amino acids. The V gene's germline CDR1 is MGHRA and CDR2 YSYEKL. Written as DNA, the CDR3 is TGCGCCAGCAGCCAAGATCGGACAGGGTATAGCTATGGCTACACCTTC. Its protein is CASSQDRTGYSYGYTF.

This chain links TRBV6-6 with TRBJ1-1, with D possibly TRBD1 on 5 matching bases. Trimming stripped 2 bases from V and 7 bases from J, with 14 bases between. The CDR3 is 14 amino acids. Germline lookup yields CDR1 MNHNY and CDR2 SVGAGI (reference sequence). The CDR3 protein is CASSYTAGGGEAFF. The CDR3 bases are TGTGCCAGCAGTTACACTGCCGGGGGGGGTGAAGCTTTCTTT.

The rearrangement uses TRBV5-1 and TRBJ2-5, with TRBD2 matching over 7 bases. CDR3 size: 16 residues. In germline, CDR1 is SGHRS, CDR2 YFSETQ. Trimming took 1 base from V and 5 from J; bases not matched to a gene: 11. The CDR3 spells CASSLPGGGTSETQYF. DNA for the CDR3: TGCGCCAGCAGCTTGCCTGGCGGGGGAACCTCGGAGACCCAGTACTTC. The full variable domain, with the rest looked up from reference TRBV5-1 and TRBJ2-5, is KAGVTQTPRYLIKTRGQQVTLSCSPISGHRSVSWYQQTPGQGLQFLFEYFSETQRNKGNFPGRFSGRQFSNSRSEMNVSTLELGDSALYLCASSLPGGGTSETQYFGPGTRLLVL.

The chain uses TRBV10-3 and TRBJ1-4; tentative D call: TRBD1 (5 bases). The ends were cut back, 6 bases at V and 0 bases at J, with 8 bases in the middle. Germline loops: CDR1 ENHRY, CDR2 SYGVKD. The CDR3 has 14 residues. The CDR3 loop reads CAISDSATNEKLFF. In DNA form, the CDR3 reads TGTGCCATCAGCGACAGCGCAACTAATGAAAAACTGTTTTTT.

The chain uses TRBV6-5 and TRBJ2-5; 7 bases map to TRBD1. The V gene end was trimmed by 2 bases and the J gene end by 5 bases; junction bases not matched to a gene: 5. Germline V lookup: CDR1 MNHEY, CDR2 SVGAGI. The CDR3 sequence is 14 residues long. CDR3 sequence reads: CASSYPTGSETQYF. The CDR3 region has the DNA TGTGCCAGCAGTTACCCGACAGGGTCGGAGACCCAGTACTTC.

The J gene is TRBJ2-7, the V gene TRBV10-3, with D tentatively TRBD2 (5 bases). Per germline, CDR1 ENHRY and CDR2 SYGVKD. This CDR3 is 11 amino acids long. V lost 5 bases and J 8 bases, leaving 10 bases between the germline ends. CDR3 sequence reads: CAISSEAQQYF. CDR3 nucleotide sequence: TGTGCCATCAGTTCGGAGGCCCAGCAGTACTTC.

The genes are TRBV18 and TRBJ2-7; the match to TRBD1 covers 7 bases. Germline trimming cut 0 bases from V and 7 bases from J; bases unmatched to any gene: 6. Germline CDR1 is KGHSH and CDR2 is LQKENI. This CDR3 is 14 amino acids long. CDR3 protein: CASSPPGQPREQYF. The CDR3 coding sequence is TGTGCCAGCTCACCACCGGGACAGCCAAGAGAGCAGTACTTC.

V is TRBV2 and J is TRBJ1-2, with 8 bases lining up with TRBD1. V lost 8 bases to trimming and J lost 8 bases; unmatched junction nucleotides: 16. Germline V gives CDR1 SNHLY, CDR2 FYNNEI. The CDR3 extends over 15 amino acids. CDR3 residues: CASLQTGGDRSGYTF. DNA for the CDR3: TGTGCCAGCCTTCAGACTGGGGGGGACAGGAGCGGCTACACCTTC.

The chain employs TRBV6-5 and TRBJ1-2; possibly TRBD1 for D (6 bases). Germline V gene sequence: CDR1 MNHEY, CDR2 SVGAGI. V dropped 4 bases and J dropped 6 bases, with 12 bases sitting between them. The CDR3 has 13 amino acids. The CDR3 sequence is CASSLLQGNGYTF. CDR3 nucleotide sequence: TGTGCCAGCAGTTTATTACAGGGTAATGGCTACACCTTC.

The CDR3 protein is CAINPTGALNTEAFF. In nucleotides, the CDR3 is TGTGCCATCAACCCGACAGGGGCCTTGAACACTGAAGCTTTCTTT. V usage is TRBV10-3 and J usage is TRBJ1-1; TRBD1 aligns across 8 bases. The trim removed 7 bases at V and 0 bases at J, leaving 7 bases unmatched. Per the germline V gene, CDR1 is ENHRY and CDR2 is SYGVKD. The CDR3 spans 15 residues.

The V and J genes are TRBV29-1 and TRBJ1-1, with 9 nucleotides matching TRBD1. V shed 3 bases and J 5 bases; nucleotides not matched to a gene: 13. CDR3 length: 16 amino acids. Germline CDR1 is SQVTM and CDR2 is ANQGSEA. The CDR3 DNA reads TGCAGCGTTGACGACAGGGGGGAATCAGGTTGGACTGAAGCTTTCTTT. Its translation is CSVDDRGESGWTEAFF.

This chain joins TRBV10-3 and TRBJ2-1, with TRBD2 matching 9 bases. J lost 4 bases, V lost 4 bases, and 5 bases had no gene match. Germline lookup yields CDR1 ENHRY and CDR2 SYGVKD. The CDR3 sequence is 15 residues long. CDR3 coding DNA: TGTGCCATCAGTGTTGAGCGGGGGGCGTACAATGAGCAGTTCTTC. Translating it yields CAISVERGAYNEQFF.

The CDR3 DNA is TGTGCCAGTAGCAGGTCCCAGAGGCGGGGCGTCCTAGGAGAGACCCAGTACTTC. It is translated as CASSRSQRRGVLGETQYF. This chain joins TRBV25-1 and TRBJ2-5, with a possible D match to TRBD2 (6 bases). CDR3 length equals 18 residues. Trimming pared 9 bases from V and 4 bases from J, leaving 30 bases between. Germline lookup yields CDR1 MGHDK and CDR2 SYGVNS.

V is TRBV7-2 and J is TRBJ1-6; 9 bases agree with TRBD1. Germline CDR1 reads SGHTA; CDR2 reads FQGNSA. The CDR3 covers 15 residues. V shed 3 bases, J shed 9 bases, and the junction held 6 bases outside the gene matches. The CDR3 DNA sequence: TGTGCCAGCAGCTTTGCGGGACAGGGTACTTCACCCCTCCACTTT. Translation gives CASSFAGQGTSPLHF. The full variable domain, in which reference TRBV7-2 and TRBJ1-6 provide the parts outside the CDR3, is GAGVSQSPSNKVTEKGKDVELRCDPISGHTALYWYRQSLGQGLEFLIYFQGNSAPDKSGLPSDRFSAERTGGSVSTLTIQRTQQEDSAVYLCASSFAGQGTSPLHFGNGTRLTVT.

The chain combines TRBV4-2 with TRBJ2-5, with 13 bases that match TRBD2. From germline, CDR1 is LGHNA and CDR2 YNFKEQ. The J segment lost 5 bases and the V segment lost 0 bases, leaving 9 bases of the junction unmatched. The CDR3 contains 18 residues. Here the CDR3 reads CASSQELAGGRGVETQYF. The CDR3 bases are TGTGCCAGCAGCCAAGAACTAGCGGGGGGGCGGGGGGTTGAGACCCAGTACTTC.

V is TRBV4-1 and J is TRBJ2-6; D not resolved. There are 15 residues in the CDR3. Germline CDR1 is MGHRA and CDR2 is YSYEKL. Trimming took 5 bases from V and 2 from J, leaving 10 bases between them. The CDR3 DNA sequence: TGCGCCAGCAGCAGCGTGTACGCTGGGGCCAACGTCCTGACTTTC. It is translated as CASSSVYAGANVLTF.

The CDR3 loop reads CASSTGGGAGYTF. The CDR3 DNA follows: TGTGCCAGCAGTACAGGGGGCGGGGCAGGCTACACCTTC. The chain employs TRBV6-5 and TRBJ1-2; 9 bases map to TRBD1. With 5 bases clipped from V and 8 bases from J, the junction kept 6 bases outside the gene matches. The CDR3 has 13 amino acids. Germline CDR1 and CDR2: MNHEY and SVGAGI.

In this sample, this clone turned up a few times. This chain uses TRBV19 with TRBJ1-1; D is undetermined. The V gene lost 2 bases and the J gene lost 0 bases, with 10 bases spanning the gap. Germline V CDR1 and CDR2: LNHDA, SQIVND (reference sequence). There are 15 residues in the CDR3. The CDR3 sequence: CASSIFAGVNTEAFF. The DNA of the CDR3 is TGTGCCAGTAGTATATTTGCGGGAGTGAACACTGAAGCTTTCTTT.

The chain couples TRBV6-5 to TRBJ2-1; TRBD1 might be the D (6 bases). Trimming removed 5 bases at V and 6 bases at J, with 11 bases between. The CDR3 is made up of 13 amino acids. Germline V gene data show CDR1 as MNHEY and CDR2 as SVGAGI. As DNA, the CDR3 is TGTGCCAGCAGTCCAGGACAGATCAATGAGCAGTTCTTC. Translation gives CASSPGQINEQFF.

This clone has just one count. CDR3 residues: CASSLGLAGGYTDTQYF. CDR3 nucleotide sequence: TGCGCCAGCAGCTTGGGGCTAGCGGGGGGCTACACAGATACGCAGTATTTT. The rearrangement uses TRBV5-1 and TRBJ2-3; 11 bases align to TRBD2. V lost 0 bases, J lost 2 bases, and 5 bases stayed unmatched. The CDR3 is 17 residues long. CDR1 and CDR2 from the germline V gene are SGHRS and YFSETQ.